Following are 5 T cell receptor beta chains from one sample sequenced in a study of OX40 agonist ivuxolimab in advanced cancers. Data came from immunoSEQ multiplex PCR; TCRdb stores just in-frame clones and leaves some out. The sample holds about 61,000 clones, roughly 90% seen once. The input for sequencing was CD4+ or CD8+ T cells sorted from blood, taken in a trial of the OX40 agonist ivuxolimab. The receptor set was obtained from an adult with an advanced solid tumor such as melanoma, head and neck, liver or kidney cancer.

This rearrangement joins TRBV9 to TRBJ2-3; possibly TRBD1 or TRBD2 for D (6 bases each). The germline V gene encodes CDR1 SGDLS and CDR2 YYNGEE. V lost 0 bases, J lost 3 bases, and 11 bases lay in between. This CDR3 has 15 amino acids. The CDR3 spells CASSVVGGWTDTQYF. In nucleotides, the CDR3 is TGTGCCAGCAGCGTAGTGGGGGGCTGGACAGATACGCAGTATTTT.

In regard to this clone: Germline is not matched at one junction end, which may reflect a read error. The sample holds other DNA sequences that translate to the same CDR3. The gene calls are TRBV6-1 and TRBJ2-7; D is ambiguous. The CDR3 sequence is 17 residues long. Germline V gene sequence: CDR1 MNHNS, CDR2 SASEGT. CDR3 in DNA: TGTGCCAGTAGTGTATATAGTCGGTTAGGGTGGGCCTACGAGCAGTACTTC. It translates to CASSVYSRLGWAYEQYF.

The J gene is TRBJ2-2, the V gene TRBV7-8, with D perhaps being TRBD1 or TRBD2 (5 bases each). The CDR3 consists of 15 residues. V was pared by 1 base and J by 7 bases, with 13 bases between. Germline CDR1 SGHVS, CDR2 FQNEAQ. CDR3 protein: CASSLEAGAIGELFF. The CDR3 DNA reads as TGTGCCAGCAGCTTAGAAGCCGGGGCGATCGGGGAGCTGTTTTTT.

The chain links TRBV11-3 to TRBJ2-3; D is unclear. The CDR3 extends over 12 amino acids. CDR1 SGHNT and CDR2 YENEEA come from the germline V gene. Trimming removed 6 bases at V and 2 bases at J, with 6 bases between. The CDR3 sequence is CASSWYTDTQYF. CDR3 DNA sequence: TGTGCCAGCAGTTGGTACACAGATACGCAGTATTTT. Full variable domain (missing parts from reference TRBV11-3 and TRBJ2-3): EAGVVQSPRYKIIEKKQPVAFWCNPISGHNTLYWYLQNLGQGPELLIRYENEEAVDDSQLPKDRFSAERLKGVDSTLKIQPAELGDSAVYLCASSWYTDTQYFGPGTRLTVL.

This clone has a handful of counts. This chain connects TRBV14 to TRBJ1-5; D remains unclear. CDR3 length equals 12 residues. Deletions cut 0 bases from V and 7 bases from J, with 4 bases between. The germline gives CDR1 SGHDN, CDR2 FVKESK. The CDR3 protein is CASSQEGQPQHF. CDR3 coding DNA: TGTGCCAGCAGCCAAGAAGGACAGCCCCAGCATTTT. Based on the CDR3 plus reference TRBV14 and TRBJ1-5, the full variable domain is EAGVTQFPSHSVIEKGQTVTLRCDPISGHDNLYWYRRVMGKEIKFLLHFVKESKQDESGMPNNRFLAERTGGTYSTLKVQPAELEDSGVYFCASSQEGQPQHFGDGTRLSIL.